This T cell receptor (beta chain) stems from a study of tumor-infiltrating lymphocytes in oesophageal squamous cell carcinoma. This clonotype has at least ten counts. Each CDR3 protein gets one entry after TCRdb re-called the PCR reads with MiXCR. The table has 20,000 to 30,000 distinct CDR3 sequences, more than 35% seen once. Per the germline V gene, CDR1 is KGHDR and CDR2 is SFDVKD. V lost 0 bases to trimming and J lost 6 bases, with 10 bases between them. The CDR3 has 14 residues. This TCR came from a male donor with esophageal squamous cell carcinoma. The V call is TRBV24-1, the J call TRBJ2-5; D uncertain. The sample was esophageal tumor tissue. The CDR3 DNA follows: TGTGCCACCAGTGATTTGCGGCAGTATCAGACCCAGTACTTC. Translating it yields CATSDLRQYQTQYF.